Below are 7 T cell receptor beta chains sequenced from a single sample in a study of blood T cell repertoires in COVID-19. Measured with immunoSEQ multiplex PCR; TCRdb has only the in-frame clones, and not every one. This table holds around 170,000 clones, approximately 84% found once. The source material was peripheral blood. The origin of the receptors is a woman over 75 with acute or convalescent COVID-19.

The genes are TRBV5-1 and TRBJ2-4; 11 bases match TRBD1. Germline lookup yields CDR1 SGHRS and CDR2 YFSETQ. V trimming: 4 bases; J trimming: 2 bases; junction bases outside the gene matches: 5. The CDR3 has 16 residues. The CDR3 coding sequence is TGCGCCAGCAGCCCGGGACAGGGGGTATCCAAAAACATTCAGTACTTC. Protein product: CASSPGQGVSKNIQYF.

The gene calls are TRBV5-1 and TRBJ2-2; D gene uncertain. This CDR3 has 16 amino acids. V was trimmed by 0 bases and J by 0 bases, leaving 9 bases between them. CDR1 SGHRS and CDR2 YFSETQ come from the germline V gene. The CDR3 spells CASSLVTGANTGELFF. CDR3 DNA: TGCGCCAGCAGCTTGGTTACCGGAGCGAACACCGGGGAGCTGTTTTTT.

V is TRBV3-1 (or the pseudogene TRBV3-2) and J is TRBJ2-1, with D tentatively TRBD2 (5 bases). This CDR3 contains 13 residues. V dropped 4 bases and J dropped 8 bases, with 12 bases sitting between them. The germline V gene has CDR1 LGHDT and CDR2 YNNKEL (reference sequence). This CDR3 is CASSRGSDDEQFF. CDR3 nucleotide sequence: TGTGCCAGCAGCCGCGGTAGCGACGATGAGCAGTTCTTC.

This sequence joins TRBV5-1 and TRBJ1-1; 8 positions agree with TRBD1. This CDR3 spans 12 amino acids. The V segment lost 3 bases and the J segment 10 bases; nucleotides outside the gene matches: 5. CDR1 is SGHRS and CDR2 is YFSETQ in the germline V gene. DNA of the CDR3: TGCGCCAGCAGCTCTCTAACAGGGGGAGCTTTCTTT. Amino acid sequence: CASSSLTGGAFF.

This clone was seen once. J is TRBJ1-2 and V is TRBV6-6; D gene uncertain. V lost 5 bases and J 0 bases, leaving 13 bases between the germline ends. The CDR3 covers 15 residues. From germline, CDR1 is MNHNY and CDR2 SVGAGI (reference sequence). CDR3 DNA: TGTGCCAGCAGTGGAGGCGACTTGCCTAACTATGGCTACACCTTC. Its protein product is CASSGGDLPNYGYTF.

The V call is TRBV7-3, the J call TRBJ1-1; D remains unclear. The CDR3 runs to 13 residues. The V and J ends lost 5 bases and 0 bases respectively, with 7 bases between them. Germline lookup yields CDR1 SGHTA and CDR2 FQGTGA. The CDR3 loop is CASSLSVNTEAFF. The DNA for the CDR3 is TGTGCCAGCAGCCTATCCGTGAACACTGAAGCTTTCTTT.

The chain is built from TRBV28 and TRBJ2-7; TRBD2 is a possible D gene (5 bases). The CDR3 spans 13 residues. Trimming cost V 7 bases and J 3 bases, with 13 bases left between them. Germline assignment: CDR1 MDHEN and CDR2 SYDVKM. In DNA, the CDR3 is TGTGCCAGCAACCCGGGGATTTACTACGAGCAGTACTTC. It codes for CASNPGIYYEQYF.